What follows are 8 T cell receptor beta chains derived from one specimen sequenced in a study of cytomegalovirus exposure and HLA in healthy donors. PCR primers comprised 60 Vbeta and 13 Jbeta primers. The protocol was immunoSEQ multiplex PCR, while the TCRdb copy is restricted to in-frame clones and leaves out a portion. The sample consists of 35,000 to 55,000 clones, around 58% of them appearing once. Sequenced material: PBMCs. These receptors were collected from a man between 60 and 70 years old in good health and CMV-seropositive.

A few counts support this clone. This chain joins TRBV4-2 and TRBJ2-6; tentatively, D is TRBD2 (6 bases). V lost 1 base, J lost 0 bases, and 13 bases lay in between. CDR1 LGHNA and CDR2 YNFKEQ come from the germline V gene. This CDR3 comprises 18 residues. CDR3 region: CASSQGGTQSSGANVLTF. The CDR3, as DNA: TGTGCCAGCAGCCAAGGCGGGACTCAGAGCTCTGGGGCCAACGTCCTGACTTTC.

The chain employs TRBV4-3 and TRBJ2-1, with TRBD2 matching over 13 bases. The V segment lost 4 bases and the J segment 7 bases; nucleotides outside the gene matches: 4. Germline CDR1 LGHNA, CDR2 YSLEER. CDR3 length equals 15 residues. CDR3 DNA: TGCGCCAGCAGCCTCGGGACTAGCGGGACGAATGAGCAGTTCTTC. This encodes CASSLGTSGTNEQFF.

This sequence joins TRBV13 and TRBJ2-7; D is possibly TRBD1 (7 bases). Germline-derived CDR1 and CDR2 are PRHDT and FYEKMQ (reference sequence). V gave up 4 bases and J gave up 2 bases, with 12 bases separating them. The CDR3 spans 14 residues. The CDR3 region is CASSWGDSTYEQYF. Written as DNA, the CDR3 is TGTGCCAGCAGCTGGGGGGACAGTACCTACGAGCAGTACTTC.

This chain connects TRBV7-9 to TRBJ2-7, with 8 bases that match TRBD1. The ends lost 4 bases at V and 7 bases at J; junction bases unmatched: 6. The CDR3 loop spans 13 amino acids. Germline lookup yields CDR1 SEHNR and CDR2 FQNEAQ (reference sequence). The CDR3 nucleotides are TGTGCCAGCAGCTCAACGGACAGGGCGGAGCAGTACTTC. This gives the protein CASSSTDRAEQYF. The complete variable domain, with remaining parts taken from reference TRBV7-9 and TRBJ2-7, reads DTGVSQNPRHKITKRGQNVTFRCDPISEHNRLYWYRQTLGQGPEFLTYFQNEAQLEKSRLLSDRFSAERPKGSFSTLEIQRTEQGDSAMYLCASSSTDRAEQYFGPGTRLTVT.

This rearrangement joins TRBV19 to TRBJ1-5; D gene ambiguous. The germline V gene encodes CDR1 LNHDA and CDR2 SQIVND (reference sequence). The V end lost 2 bases, the J end lost 6 bases, and 14 bases lay between the germline ends. This CDR3 region has 15 residues. CDR3 DNA sequence: TGTGCCAGTAGTATAAACCGGGAGTACTCTCAGCCCCAGCATTTT. Amino acids: CASSINREYSQPQHF.

This chain links TRBV15 with TRBJ2-1, with 11 bases matching TRBD2. Germline V lookup: CDR1 LNHNV, CDR2 YYDKDF (reference sequence). The CDR3 extends over 16 amino acids. V dropped 3 bases and J dropped 13; count of bases not matched to a gene: 14. The CDR3 sequence is CATSRDSIAGGRGQFF. The CDR3 coding sequence is TGTGCCACCAGCAGGGACTCGATAGCGGGAGGGCGGGGACAGTTCTTC.

This clone was found a few times. The CDR3 coding sequence is TGTGCCAGCAGCTTATATCCAGATAACACTGAAGCTTTCTTT. Encoded protein: CASSLYPDNTEAFF. This chain joins TRBV7-9 and TRBJ1-1; D unclear. V was shortened by 2 bases and J by 2 bases, with 9 bases between the two germline ends. Germline assignment: CDR1 SEHNR and CDR2 FQNEAQ (reference sequence). The CDR3 totals 14 residues.

This chain uses TRBV10-3 with TRBJ1-1, with a tentative D call TRBD1 (6 bases). The CDR3 is 17 amino acids. V was clipped by 0 bases and J by 0 bases, with 14 bases between them. Germline V gene sequence: CDR1 ENHRY, CDR2 SYGVKD. CDR3 sequence: CAISESKGDLLNTEAFF. In DNA, the CDR3 is TGTGCCATCAGTGAGTCGAAGGGGGACCTCTTGAACACTGAAGCTTTCTTT.